These 13 T cell receptor beta chains originate from one sample sequenced in a study of blood T cell repertoires in COVID-19. Profiling relied on immunoSEQ multiplex PCR, and the TCRdb table lists in-frame clones only, not all of them. Of 150,000 to 200,000 clones detected, around two thirds appear once; the ten largest clones hold 2.5% to 3.5%. The sample taken for sequencing was peripheral blood. The receptors derive from an elderly woman with acute or convalescent COVID-19.

The chain combines TRBV28 with TRBJ1-5; tentative D call: TRBD1 (5 bases). Germline V gene data show CDR1 as MDHEN and CDR2 as SYDVKM. The CDR3 runs 14 residues. Trimming shortened V by 7 bases and J by 5 bases, and 15 bases separated the two germline ends. Here the CDR3 reads CASTAGGLDQPQHF. CDR3 bases: TGTGCCAGCACCGCCGGGGGACTGGATCAGCCCCAGCATTTT.

V usage is TRBV3-1 (or the pseudogene TRBV3-2) and J usage is TRBJ2-1, with 11 bases fitting TRBD2. The J segment lost 9 bases and the V segment lost 7 bases, leaving 8 bases of the junction unmatched. The CDR3 runs to 14 residues. Germline values: CDR1 LGHDT, CDR2 YNNKEL (reference sequence). For the CDR3, the DNA is TGTGCCAGCAACCCGGGACTAGCGGCGGGTGAGCAGTTCTTC. Translated: CASNPGLAAGEQFF.

The chain has TRBV18 and TRBJ1-3; perhaps TRBD1 as D (5 bases). The germline V and J ends were trimmed by 1 base and 4 bases, with 11 bases remaining between them. Germline V gene data show CDR1 as KGHSH and CDR2 as LQKENI. This CDR3 region has 15 residues. The CDR3 is CASSPLSRAGNTIYF. DNA of the CDR3: TGTGCCAGCTCACCACTGTCCAGGGCCGGAAACACCATATATTTT.

The V gene is TRBV2, the J gene TRBJ2-7; 10 nucleotides line up with TRBD1. This CDR3 comprises 15 residues. J was trimmed by 4 bases and V by 2 bases; bases with no gene match: 5. Germline CDR1 SNHLY, CDR2 FYNNEI. This CDR3 is CASSEMGQGPYEQYF. The CDR3 DNA is TGTGCCAGCAGTGAAATGGGACAGGGGCCTTACGAGCAGTACTTC.

The chain carries TRBV12-3 or TRBV12-4 and TRBJ1-1, with D possibly TRBD1 on 5 matching bases. This CDR3 has 13 amino acids. V gave up 5 bases and J gave up 1 base, with 8 bases separating them. CDR3 bases: TGTGCCAGCAGTAGACAGCAGAACACTGAAGCTTTCTTT. Residues: CASSRQQNTEAFF.

J is TRBJ2-1 and V is TRBV13, with 9 nucleotides matching TRBD2. Losses at the gene ends were 3 bases for V and 4 bases for J; bases not matched to a gene: 1. Germline values: CDR1 PRHDT, CDR2 FYEKMQ (reference sequence). CDR3 length: 14 residues. The CDR3 here is CASSLTSGYNEQFF. The CDR3 DNA is TGTGCCAGCAGCTTGACTAGCGGTTACAATGAGCAGTTCTTC.

The rearrangement links TRBV5-1 to TRBJ1-1, with TRBD1 identical over 9 bases. The germline gives CDR1 SGHRS, CDR2 YFSETQ. V shed 2 bases, J shed 0 bases, and the junction held 5 bases outside the gene matches. CDR3 length: 16 residues. The CDR3 DNA follows: TGCGCCAGCAGCTTTGGACAGGGGATTATGAACACTGAAGCTTTCTTT. Translated: CASSFGQGIMNTEAFF.

The J gene is TRBJ1-2, the V gene TRBV18; D is uncertain. CDR3 length equals 13 residues. V lost 3 bases, J lost 6 bases, and 11 bases lay in between. Germline loops: CDR1 KGHSH, CDR2 LQKENI. In nucleotides, the CDR3 is TGTGCCAGCTCACCCCCGCCCGGGGATGGCTACACCTTC. As protein: CASSPPPGDGYTF.

The chain couples TRBV27 to TRBJ2-3; 7 nucleotides align to TRBD1. Germline CDR1 MNHEY, CDR2 SMNVEV (reference sequence). V trimming: 5 bases; J trimming: 5 bases; junction bases outside the gene matches: 7. This CDR3 is built from 14 residues. This CDR3 reads CASSHRQGIDTQYF. The CDR3 coding sequence is TGTGCCAGCAGTCATAGACAGGGAATAGATACGCAGTATTTT.

This clone was seen a single time. The identical CDR3 is also encoded by other nucleotide sequences in the sample. The gene calls are TRBV7-2 and TRBJ2-5, with 7 bases aligning to TRBD2. CDR1 SGHTA and CDR2 FQGNSA come from the germline V gene. V trimming: 8 bases; J trimming: 2 bases; junction bases outside the gene matches: 8. The CDR3 extends over 14 amino acids. The chain's CDR3 is CASAGGGGQETQYF. For the CDR3, the DNA is TGTGCCAGCGCGGGCGGGGGAGGGCAAGAGACCCAGTACTTC.

The rearrangement uses TRBV24-1 and TRBJ2-1; 7 bases align to TRBD1. V shed 5 bases, J shed 9 bases, and the junction held 9 bases outside the gene matches. The CDR3 contains 14 residues. CDR1 and CDR2 from the germline V gene are KGHDR and SFDVKD. This CDR3 reads CATSAPGQPAEQFF. CDR3 bases: TGTGCCACCAGTGCCCCGGGACAGCCTGCTGAGCAGTTCTTC.

The CDR3: CASSSLAGVRNGELFF. The CDR3, as DNA: TGTGCCAGCAGCTCACTAGCGGGAGTACGGAACGGGGAGCTGTTTTTT. The rearrangement joins TRBV7-2 to TRBJ2-2; 11 bases agree with TRBD2. Germline loops: CDR1 SGHTA, CDR2 FQGNSA. The CDR3 spans 16 residues. The V and J ends lost 4 bases and 7 bases, in that order; junction bases with no gene match: 8. The variable domain in full, with the rest retrieved from reference TRBV7-2 and TRBJ2-2, is GAGVSQSPSNKVTEKGKDVELRCDPISGHTALYWYRQSLGQGLEFLIYFQGNSAPDKSGLPSDRFSAERTGGSVSTLTIQRTQQEDSAVYLCASSSLAGVRNGELFFGEGSRLTVL.

V is TRBV12-5 and J is TRBJ2-1, with 13 bases matching TRBD2. Germline values: CDR1 LGHNT, CDR2 FRNRAP. This CDR3 has 18 residues. The V gene end was trimmed by 0 bases and the J gene end by 0 bases; junction bases not matched to a gene: 2. The CDR3 sequence: CASGLVGTSGNSYNEQFF. CDR3 bases: TGTGCTAGTGGTTTGGTAGGGACTAGCGGGAACTCCTACAATGAGCAGTTCTTC.